This T cell receptor (beta chain) was identified during a study of T-cell memory formation after mild COVID-19. In the study overall: Largely donor-specific TCR clusters were found. Whole-study findings and limits: Pre-infection memory contained some responding clones, which suggested that cross-reactive memory had joined. Researchers report contracting CD4+ clones mostly in CM and EM, with CD8+ clones in EMRA.

CDR1 and CDR2 (germline): SGHRS, YFSETQ. CDR3 length: 14 amino acids. Between the trimmed V and J ends, which lost 3 bases and 7 bases, there was a span of 15 bases. TCRdb ran MiXCR on the 5' RACE reads and lists one entry per CDR3 protein. Of fewer than 250,000 distinct CDR3 sequences in the sample, about 16% were seen once. This clonotype was picked up a small number of times. Its target is unknown. Sequenced sample: PBMCs or a T cell subset sorted from them (not recorded which). The sequence was obtained from an adult woman who had mild COVID-19 (a few samples of this study predate the infection). Cell type and time point are not known. The chain has TRBV5-1 and TRBJ2-3, with TRBD2 as a possible D gene (7 bases). CDR3 DNA: TGCGCCAGCAGCTCATGGGGGGGCGTGAATACGCAGTATTTT. Translation: CASSSWGGVNTQYF.